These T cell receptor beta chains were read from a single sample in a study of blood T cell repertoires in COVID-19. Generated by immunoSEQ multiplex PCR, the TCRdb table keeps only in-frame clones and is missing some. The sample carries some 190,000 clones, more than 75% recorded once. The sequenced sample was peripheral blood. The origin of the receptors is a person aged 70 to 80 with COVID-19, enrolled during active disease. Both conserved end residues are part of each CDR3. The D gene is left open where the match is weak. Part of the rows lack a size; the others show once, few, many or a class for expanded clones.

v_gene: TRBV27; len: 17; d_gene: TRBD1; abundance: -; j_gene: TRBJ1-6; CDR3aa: CASSLYGTGGQWTPLHF; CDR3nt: TGTGCCAGCAGTTTATACGGGACAGGGGGCCAGTGGACACCCCTCCACTTT
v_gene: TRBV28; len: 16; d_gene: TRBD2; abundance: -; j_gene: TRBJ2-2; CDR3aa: CASSQTSGRAGGELFF; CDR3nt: TGTGCCAGCAGTCAGACTAGCGGGAGGGCCGGCGGGGAGCTGTTTTTT
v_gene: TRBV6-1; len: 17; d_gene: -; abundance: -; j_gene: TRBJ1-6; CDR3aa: CASSVGLRYRVNSPLHF; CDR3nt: TGTGCCAGCAGTGTTGGGTTGCGGTACAGGGTTAATTCACCCCTCCACTTT
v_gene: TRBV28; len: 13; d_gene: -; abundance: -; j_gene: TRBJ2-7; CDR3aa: CASSLGGPYEQYF; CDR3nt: TGTGCCAGCAGTTTGGGGGGACCCTACGAGCAGTACTTC
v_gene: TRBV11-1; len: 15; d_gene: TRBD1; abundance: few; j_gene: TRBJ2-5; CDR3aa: CASSYRGEYQETQYF; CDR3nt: TGTGCCAGCAGCTACAGGGGCGAGTACCAAGAGACCCAGTACTTC
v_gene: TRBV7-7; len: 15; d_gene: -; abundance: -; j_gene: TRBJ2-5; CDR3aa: CASSLVADYQETQYF; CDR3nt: TGTGCCAGCAGCTTAGTTGCGGACTACCAAGAGACCCAGTACTTC
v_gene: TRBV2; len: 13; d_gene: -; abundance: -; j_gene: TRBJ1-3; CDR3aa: CASTVAPGNTIYF; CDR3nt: TGTGCCAGCACAGTGGCTCCTGGAAACACCATATATTTT
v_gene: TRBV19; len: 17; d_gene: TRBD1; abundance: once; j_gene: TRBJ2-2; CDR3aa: CASSIALGQGAPGELFF; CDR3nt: TGTGCCAGTAGTATTGCCCTGGGACAGGGGGCGCCCGGGGAGCTGTTTTTT
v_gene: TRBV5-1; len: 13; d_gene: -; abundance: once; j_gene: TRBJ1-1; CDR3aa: CASSKNGDTEAFF; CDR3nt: TGCGCCAGCAGCAAGAACGGTGACACTGAAGCTTTCTTT
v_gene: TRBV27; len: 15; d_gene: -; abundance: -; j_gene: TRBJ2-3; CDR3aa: CASSSRDTNTDTQYF; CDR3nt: TGTGCCAGCAGTTCTCGGGACACGAACACAGATACGCAGTATTTT
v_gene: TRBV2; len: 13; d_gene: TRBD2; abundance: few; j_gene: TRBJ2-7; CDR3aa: CASNLAGLYEQYF; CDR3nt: TGTGCCAGCAACCTAGCGGGCCTTTACGAGCAGTACTTC
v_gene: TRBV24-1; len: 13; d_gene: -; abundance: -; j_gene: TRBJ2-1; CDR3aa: CATSVESRDEQFF; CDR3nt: TGTGCCACCAGTGTTGAAAGCAGGGATGAGCAGTTCTTC
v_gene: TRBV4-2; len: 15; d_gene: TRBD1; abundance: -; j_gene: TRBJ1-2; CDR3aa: CASSQERRDRTGYTF; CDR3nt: TGTGCCAGCAGCCAAGAACGCCGGGACAGAACGGGCTACACCTTC
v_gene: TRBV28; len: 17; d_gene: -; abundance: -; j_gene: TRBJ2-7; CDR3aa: CASLTLRTPIQSYEQYF; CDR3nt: TGTGCCAGCCTTACCCTGAGGACTCCAATCCAATCCTACGAGCAGTACTTC
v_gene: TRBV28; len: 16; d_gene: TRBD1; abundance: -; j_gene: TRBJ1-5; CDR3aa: CASSTGTGIRNQPQHF; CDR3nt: TGTGCCAGCAGTACCGGGACAGGGATACGCAATCAGCCCCAGCATTTT
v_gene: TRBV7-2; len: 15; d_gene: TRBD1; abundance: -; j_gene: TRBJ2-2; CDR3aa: CASSSRDRNTGELFF; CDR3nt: TGTGCCAGCAGCTCCCGGGACAGGAACACCGGGGAGCTGTTTTTT
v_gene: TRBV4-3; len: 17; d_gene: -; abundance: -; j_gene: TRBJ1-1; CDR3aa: CASSQDPTGRMNTEAFF; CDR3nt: TGCGCCAGCAGCCAAGATCCCACCGGTAGAATGAACACTGAAGCTTTCTTT
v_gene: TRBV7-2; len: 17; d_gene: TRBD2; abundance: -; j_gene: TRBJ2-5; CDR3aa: CASSLALGLAGQETQYF; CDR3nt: TGTGCCAGCAGCTTAGCGCTAGGACTAGCGGGCCAAGAGACCCAGTACTTC
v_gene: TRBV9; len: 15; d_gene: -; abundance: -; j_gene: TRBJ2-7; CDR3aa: CASSVYRASSYEQYF; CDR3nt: TGTGCCAGCAGCGTTTACAGGGCTAGCTCCTACGAGCAGTACTTC
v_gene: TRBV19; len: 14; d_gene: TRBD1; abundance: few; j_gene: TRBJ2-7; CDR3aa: CASFDRDHPHEQYF; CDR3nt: TGTGCCAGCTTCGACAGGGATCATCCCCACGAGCAGTACTTC
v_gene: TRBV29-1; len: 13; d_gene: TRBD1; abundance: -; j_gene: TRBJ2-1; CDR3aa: CSGRDRGGNEQFF; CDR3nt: TGCAGCGGCCGGGACAGGGGGGGTAATGAGCAGTTCTTC
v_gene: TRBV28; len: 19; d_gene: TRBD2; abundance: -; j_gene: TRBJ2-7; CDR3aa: CASSTRTSGRAFSSYEQYF; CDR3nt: TGTGCCAGCAGTACTCGGACTAGCGGGAGGGCCTTTAGCTCCTACGAGCAGTACTTC
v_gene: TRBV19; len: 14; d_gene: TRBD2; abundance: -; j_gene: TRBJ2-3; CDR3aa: CASSLGGGTDTQYF; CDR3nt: TGTGCCAGTAGCCTCGGGGGGGGCACAGATACGCAGTATTTT
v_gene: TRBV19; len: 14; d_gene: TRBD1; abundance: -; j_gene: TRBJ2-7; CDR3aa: CASRGQLYSYEQYF; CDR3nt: TGTGCCAGTAGGGGACAGCTCTACTCTTACGAGCAGTACTTC
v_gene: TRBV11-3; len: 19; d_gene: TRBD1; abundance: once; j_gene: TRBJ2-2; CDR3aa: CASSLKGQGASANTGELFF; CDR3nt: TGTGCCAGCAGCTTGAAGGGACAGGGGGCTTCGGCGAACACCGGGGAGCTGTTTTTT
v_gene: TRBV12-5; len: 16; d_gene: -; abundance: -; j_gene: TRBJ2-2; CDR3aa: CASGLVRTGRPGELFF; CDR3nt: TGTGCTAGTGGTTTGGTACGCACAGGGCGGCCCGGGGAGCTGTTTTTT
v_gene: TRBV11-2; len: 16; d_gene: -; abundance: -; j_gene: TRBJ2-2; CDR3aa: CASRKRSGENTGELFF; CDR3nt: TGTGCCAGCAGAAAGAGATCGGGGGAGAACACCGGGGAGCTGTTTTTT
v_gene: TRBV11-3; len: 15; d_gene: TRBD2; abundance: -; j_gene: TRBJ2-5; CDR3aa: CASSSPFSGEETQYF; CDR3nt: TGTGCCAGCAGCTCCCCGTTTAGCGGGGAAGAGACCCAGTACTTC
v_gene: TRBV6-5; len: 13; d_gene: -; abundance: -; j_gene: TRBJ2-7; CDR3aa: CASRPRGLHEQYF; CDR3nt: TGTGCCAGCAGACCCAGAGGGCTCCACGAGCAGTACTTC
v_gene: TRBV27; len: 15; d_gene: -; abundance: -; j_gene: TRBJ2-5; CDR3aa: CASSLRSAGRETQYF; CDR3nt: TGTGCCAGCAGTTTACGTTCGGCGGGTAGGGAGACCCAGTACTTC
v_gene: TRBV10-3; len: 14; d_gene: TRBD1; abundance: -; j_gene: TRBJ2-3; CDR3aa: CAISDRQGADTQYF; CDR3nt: TGTGCCATCAGTGACAGACAGGGTGCAGATACGCAGTATTTT
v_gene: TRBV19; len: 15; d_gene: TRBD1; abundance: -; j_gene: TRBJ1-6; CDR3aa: CASSAGQSYNSPLHF; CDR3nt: TGTGCCAGTTCCGCGGGACAGTCCTATAATTCACCCCTCCACTTT